This is a list of T cell receptor beta chains from one sample in a study of shared clonotypes between healthy human individuals. Profiled with immunoSEQ multiplex PCR; TCRdb holds only in-frame clones, not every one. The sample lists about 1.1 million clones; 70% to 85% were seen once. The material sequenced was memory CD4+ T cells from PBMCs. The receptors derive from a man aged 18 to 35 in good health. Some clones in this sample may be carry-over from other donors' samples. Both conserved end residues are part of each CDR3. D genes are given only for firm matches. Size values are once, few and many counts, or a class for expanded clones, and some rows have none.

V: TRBV19
length: 13
size: .
J: TRBJ1-5
D: .
DNA: TGTGCCAGTAGGACAACAGGGACACAGCCCCAGCATTTT
CDR3: CASRTTGTQPQHF

V: TRBV28
length: 12
size: once
J: TRBJ1-1
D: .
DNA: TGTGCCAGCAGCTACCTCCGGGTTGAAGCTTTCTTT
CDR3: CASSYLRVEAFF

V: TRBV25-1
length: 14
size: .
J: TRBJ2-3
D: TRBD2
DNA: TGTGCCAGCAGGGATAGCGGGAGGACAGATACGCAGTATTTT
CDR3: CASRDSGRTDTQYF

V: TRBV30
length: 13
size: .
J: TRBJ1-2
D: TRBD1
DNA: TGTGCCTGGAGGGACAGGGGAAACTATGGCTACACCTTC
CDR3: CAWRDRGNYGYTF

V: TRBV6-1
length: 12
size: once
J: TRBJ2-7
D: .
DNA: TGTGCCAGCAGTCACTCCTCCTACGAGCAGTACTTC
CDR3: CASSHSSYEQYF

V: TRBV2
length: 15
size: once
J: TRBJ2-1
D: TRBD2
DNA: TGTGCCAGCCTAGCGGGAGGGTTTTCCTACAATGAGCAGTTCTTC
CDR3: CASLAGGFSYNEQFF

V: TRBV28
length: 11
size: .
J: TRBJ2-5
D: .
DNA: TGTGCCAGCAGCGACGAAGAGACCCAGTACTTC
CDR3: CASSDEETQYF

V: TRBV7-6
length: 16
size: .
J: TRBJ2-7
D: .
DNA: TGTGCCAGCAGCTCATTCCTGGGACTGGGCTCCTACGAGCAGTACTTC
CDR3: CASSSFLGLGSYEQYF

V: TRBV9
length: 14
size: .
J: TRBJ1-4
D: TRBD1
DNA: TGTGCCAGCAGCAAGACAGGGCAAAATGAAAAACTGTTTTTT
CDR3: CASSKTGQNEKLFF

V: TRBV28
length: 16
size: few
J: TRBJ2-2
D: TRBD1
DNA: TGTGCCAGCAGTTTCGCCGACAGGGGGCGCACCGGGGAGCTGTTTTTT
CDR3: CASSFADRGRTGELFF

V: TRBV6-1
length: 12
size: .
J: TRBJ2-1
D: TRBD2
DNA: TGTGCCTTAAGCGGGAGCACAGATGAGCAGTTCTTC
CDR3: CALSGSTDEQFF

V: TRBV5-6
length: 14
size: .
J: TRBJ2-5
D: .
DNA: TGTGCCAGCAGCTTGGTGGACAGCCAAGAGACCCAGTACTTC
CDR3: CASSLVDSQETQYF

V: TRBV2
length: 15
size: few
J: TRBJ1-1
D: TRBD1
DNA: TGTGCCAGCAGGGACAGGGCAAAGCCGAACACTGAAGCTTTCTTT
CDR3: CASRDRAKPNTEAFF

V: TRBV11-2
length: 15
size: .
J: TRBJ2-7
D: .
DNA: TGTGCCAGCAGCTCAGGGACCCAGAGGTCCTACGAGCAGTACTTC
CDR3: CASSSGTQRSYEQYF

V: TRBV5-8
length: 16
size: .
J: TRBJ1-4
D: .
DNA: TGTGCCAGCAGCTATTTCCAGGGGCTAACTAATGAAAAACTGTTTTTT
CDR3: CASSYFQGLTNEKLFF

V: TRBV28
length: 15
size: .
J: TRBJ1-4
D: TRBD1
DNA: TGTGCCAGCAGCGCACCGGGACAGGGTGCTGAAAAACTGTTTTTT
CDR3: CASSAPGQGAEKLFF

V: TRBV7-9
length: 17
size: .
J: TRBJ2-3
D: .
DNA: TGTGCCAGCACCCAGAAGAGACTACTGGAGCCCGAAGATACGCAGTATTTT
CDR3: CASTQKRLLEPEDTQYF

V: TRBV21-1
length: 12
size: .
J: TRBJ1-6
D: .
DNA: TGTGCCAACATACATCATAATTCACCCCTCCACTTT
CDR3: CANIHHNSPLHF

V: TRBV2
length: 15
size: .
J: TRBJ1-5
D: .
DNA: TGTGCCAGCAGCTTGCCTCCTGACGGCAATCAGCCCCAGCATTTT
CDR3: CASSLPPDGNQPQHF

V: TRBV9
length: 15
size: .
J: TRBJ2-4
D: .
DNA: TGTGCCAGCAGCGTAGTAAGGACAAGGTCAAACATTCAGTACTTC
CDR3: CASSVVRTRSNIQYF

V: TRBV29-1
length: 12
size: few
J: TRBJ1-5
D: .
DNA: TGCAGCGCCGGGACGGTCAATCAGCCCCAGCATTTT
CDR3: CSAGTVNQPQHF

V: TRBV28
length: 16
size: .
J: TRBJ1-2
D: TRBD1
DNA: TGTGCCACCAGACTCCCGGGACAGGGGGCACTCGAAGGCTACACCTTC
CDR3: CATRLPGQGALEGYTF

V: TRBV6-5
length: 12
size: many
J: TRBJ2-7
D: .
DNA: TGTGCCAGCAGTTACTCGGGGGCCCTAGGGACCTTC
CDR3: CASSYSGALGTF

V: TRBV5-1
length: 13
size: .
J: TRBJ1-2
D: .
DNA: TGCGCCAGCAGCTTTGAACTTAACTATGGCTACACCTTC
CDR3: CASSFELNYGYTF

V: TRBV19
length: 12
size: .
J: TRBJ1-2
D: .
DNA: TGTGCCAGTAGTATGGAGGGGTATGGCTACACCTTC
CDR3: CASSMEGYGYTF

V: TRBV7-2
length: 12
size: .
J: TRBJ2-4
D: .
DNA: TGTGCCAGCAGCTTAGTTGGGAACATTCAGTACTTC
CDR3: CASSLVGNIQYF

V: TRBV18
length: 13
size: few
J: TRBJ1-1
D: .
DNA: TGTGCCAGCTCACCTAGTCCGGGCGCTGAAGCTTTCTTT
CDR3: CASSPSPGAEAFF

V: TRBV6-4
length: 13
size: .
J: TRBJ2-3
D: .
DNA: TGTGCCAGCAGTCGGGACCCCACAGATACGCAGTATTTT
CDR3: CASSRDPTDTQYF

V: TRBV28
length: 14
size: .
J: TRBJ1-2
D: .
DNA: TGTGCCAGCAGTTTACCCAGGGGCAGCTATGGCTACACCTTC
CDR3: CASSLPRGSYGYTF

V: TRBV11-1
length: 15
size: many
J: TRBJ1-1
D: TRBD1
DNA: TGTGCCAGCAGCCATAAAGGGACAGTGAACACTGAAGCTTTCTTT
CDR3: CASSHKGTVNTEAFF

V: TRBV6-6
length: 15
size: once
J: TRBJ2-7
D: TRBD1
DNA: TGTGCCAGCGCGCAATTGGGACAGGGGTCCTACGAGCAGTACTTC
CDR3: CASAQLGQGSYEQYF

V: TRBV27
length: 16
size: .
J: TRBJ1-1
D: TRBD1
DNA: TGTGCCAGCAGACGGGGGACAGGGAATGGGGACACTGAAGCTTTCTTT
CDR3: CASRRGTGNGDTEAFF

V: TRBV5-5
length: 15
size: .
J: TRBJ2-7
D: TRBD2
DNA: TGTGCCAGCAGCTTGGCCGTAGCGGGGCCCTACGAGCAGTACTTC
CDR3: CASSLAVAGPYEQYF

V: TRBV10-3
length: 18
size: .
J: TRBJ2-3
D: TRBD2
DNA: TGTGCCATCAGTGAATTCGGCCCCGGGACTAGTATTGCAGATACGCAGTATTTT
CDR3: CAISEFGPGTSIADTQYF

V: TRBV7-7
length: 14
size: .
J: TRBJ2-2
D: TRBD1
DNA: TGTGCCAGCAGCTCGACAGGGGAGGTCGAGGAGCTGTTTTTT
CDR3: CASSSTGEVEELFF

V: TRBV6-6
length: 13
size: .
J: TRBJ1-1
D: .
DNA: TGTGCCAGCAGTTACCTTGGACAGCTTGGCGCTTTCTTT
CDR3: CASSYLGQLGAFF

V: TRBV28
length: 14
size: .
J: TRBJ1-2
D: .
DNA: TGTGCCAGCAGTCCTGGGCACAGGGAAGGTGGCTACACCTTC
CDR3: CASSPGHREGGYTF

V: TRBV18
length: 12
size: once
J: TRBJ1-2
D: TRBD1
DNA: TGTGCCAGCTCAGGAAACAGGGGTGGCTACACCTTC
CDR3: CASSGNRGGYTF

V: TRBV5-1
length: 16
size: .
J: TRBJ1-1
D: .
DNA: TGCGCCAGCAGCTTGGACGAGGGGTCGGGCAGCACTGAAGCTTTCTTT
CDR3: CASSLDEGSGSTEAFF

V: TRBV2
length: 18
size: .
J: TRBJ2-7
D: TRBD2
DNA: TGTGCCAGCAGTGAAGCGTTTGGAACTAGCGGGAGGTCCTACGAGCAGTACTTC
CDR3: CASSEAFGTSGRSYEQYF

V: TRBV9
length: 14
size: .
J: TRBJ2-5
D: .
DNA: TGTGCCAGCAGCGTAGAGTCAGTTAAGGAGACCCAGTACTTC
CDR3: CASSVESVKETQYF

V: TRBV5-6
length: 14
size: many
J: TRBJ2-7
D: .
DNA: TGTGCCAGCAGCCGGGGTTTAGGGAACTACGAGCAGTACTTC
CDR3: CASSRGLGNYEQYF

V: TRBV29-1
length: 13
size: .
J: TRBJ2-1
D: .
DNA: TGCAGCGTCGAAGGACTATCGTACTATGAGCAGTTCTTC
CDR3: CSVEGLSYYEQFF

V: TRBV27
length: 17
size: .
J: TRBJ2-2
D: TRBD2
DNA: TGTGCCAGCAGACCGATGCCGGGACTAGCGGGAACCGGGGAGCTGTTTTTT
CDR3: CASRPMPGLAGTGELFF

V: TRBV6-5
length: 15
size: .
J: TRBJ1-4
D: .
DNA: TGTGCCAGCAGTTACTCGGGGTTCGGGACAGAAAAACTGTTTTTT
CDR3: CASSYSGFGTEKLFF

V: TRBV7-2
length: 15
size: .
J: TRBJ2-7
D: .
DNA: TGTGCCAGCAGCTTATCCGGGACGCCTCCTTACGAGCAGTACTTC
CDR3: CASSLSGTPPYEQYF

V: TRBV7-3
length: 13
size: .
J: TRBJ2-2
D: .
DNA: TGTGCCAGCAGCGTAGCAGGGGTCGGGGAGCTGTTTTTT
CDR3: CASSVAGVGELFF

V: TRBV7-9
length: 14
size: .
J: TRBJ1-3
D: TRBD1
DNA: TGTGCCAGCAGCCGGACAGGACCCGGAAACACCATATATTTT
CDR3: CASSRTGPGNTIYF

V: TRBV5-1
length: 13
size: .
J: TRBJ2-7
D: TRBD2
DNA: TGCGCCAGCAGCCTAGCGGAGAACTACGAGCAGTACTTC
CDR3: CASSLAENYEQYF